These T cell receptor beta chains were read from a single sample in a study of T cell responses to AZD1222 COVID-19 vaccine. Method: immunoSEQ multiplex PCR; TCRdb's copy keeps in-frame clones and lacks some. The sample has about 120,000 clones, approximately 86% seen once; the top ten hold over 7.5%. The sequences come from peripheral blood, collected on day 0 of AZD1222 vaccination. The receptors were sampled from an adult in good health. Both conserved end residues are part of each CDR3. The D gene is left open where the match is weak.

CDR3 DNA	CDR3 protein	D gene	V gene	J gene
TGTGCCAGCAGTCCGGGACTAGCGGGGAAGTACGAGCAGTACTTC	CASSPGLAGKYEQYF	TRBD2	TRBV28	TRBJ2-7
TGTGCCATCAGTGAGGCACGGGGAAGGATCCGAGCTTTCTTT	CAISEARGRIRAFF	NA	TRBV10-3	TRBJ1-1
TGCGCCAGCAGCCAAGTAAAGGGGTCAGATACGCAGTATTTT	CASSQVKGSDTQYF	NA	TRBV4-1	TRBJ2-3
TGTGCCAGCAGCCAATCGGTCGGTGGCTACACCTTC	CASSQSVGGYTF	NA	TRBV16	TRBJ1-2
TGTGCCAGCAGCCCACAGCGTCAGCCCCAGCATTTT	CASSPQRQPQHF	NA	TRBV7-2	TRBJ1-5
TGTGCCAGCAGCCAGGGGGACAGGGGAAACACCATATATTTT	CASSQGDRGNTIYF	TRBD1	TRBV3-1/TRBV3-2	TRBJ1-3
TGCGCCAGCAGTGAGTGGACAGGGGTGGTAGGGGCCAACGTCCTGACTTTC	CASSEWTGVVGANVLTF	TRBD1	TRBV10-1	TRBJ2-6
TGTGCCAGCAGCACTTGGACAGGGGGCACGCCTGGCTACACCTTC	CASSTWTGGTPGYTF	TRBD1	TRBV5-4	TRBJ1-2
TGTGCCAGCAGCTTCAACAGTGCAGATACGCAGTATTTT	CASSFNSADTQYF	NA	TRBV7-2	TRBJ2-3
TGCAGCGTTGAAGGGGCAAGTTACGAGCAGTACTTC	CSVEGASYEQYF	NA	TRBV29-1	TRBJ2-7
TGTGCCAGCAGCAAGCCCAGGGGTCCTAATGAAAAACTGTTTTTT	CASSKPRGPNEKLFF	NA	TRBV21-1	TRBJ1-4
TGTGCCAGCAGCCAAGATAAGGGGAGCAGCACTGAAGCTTTCTTT	CASSQDKGSSTEAFF	NA	TRBV4-2	TRBJ1-1
TGTGCCAGCAGCGTGACCGGGACAGGGATCTACGAGCAGTACTTC	CASSVTGTGIYEQYF	TRBD1	TRBV9	TRBJ2-7
TGCGCCAGCAGCCGGGACAGGGGGCCCTACGAGCAGTACTTC	CASSRDRGPYEQYF	TRBD1	TRBV4-1	TRBJ2-7
TGCAGTGCTAGTCATCCAGTGACGGGAGGCTACACCTTC	CSASHPVTGGYTF	NA	TRBV20-1	TRBJ1-2
TGTGCCAGCAGCTTGGGGCCGACAGGGGGAAGAACCTACACCTTC	CASSLGPTGGRTYTF	TRBD1	TRBV5-4	TRBJ1-2